The T cell receptor beta chain under discussion was sequenced for a study of graft-versus-host responses after intestinal transplantation. Clones were sequenced by immunoSEQ multiplex PCR, and TCRdb holds only the in-frame ones, with some missing. The sample consists of some 90,000 clones, just under 95% of them appearing once. To note about this clone: What it binds is unknown.

Germline values: CDR1 MGHRA, CDR2 YSYEKL. V was shortened by 0 bases and J by 2 bases, with 10 bases between the two germline ends. This CDR3 has 15 amino acids. The chain has TRBV4-1 and TRBJ1-2; no definite D call. The sequencing here drew on unstimulated CD8+ T cells sorted from spleen or lymph node cells, taken before transplant. The TCR comes from a human donor who was the organ donor for an intestinal transplant. The CDR3 sequence: CASSQDSQTNYGYTF. In nucleotides, the CDR3 is TGCGCCAGCAGCCAAGATTCGCAGACAAACTATGGCTACACCTTC.